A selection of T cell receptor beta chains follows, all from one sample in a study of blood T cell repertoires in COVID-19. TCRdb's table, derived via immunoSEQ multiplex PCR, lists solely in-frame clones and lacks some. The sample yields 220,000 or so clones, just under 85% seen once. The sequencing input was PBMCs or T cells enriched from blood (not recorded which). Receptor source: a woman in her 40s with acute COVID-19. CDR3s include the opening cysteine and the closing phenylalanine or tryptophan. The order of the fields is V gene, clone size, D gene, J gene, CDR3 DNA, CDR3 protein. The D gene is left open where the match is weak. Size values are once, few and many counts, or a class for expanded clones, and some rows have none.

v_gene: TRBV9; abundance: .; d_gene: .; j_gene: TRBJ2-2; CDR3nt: TGTGCCAGCAGCGCGGGAGACCAGAACACCGGGGAGCTGTTTTTT; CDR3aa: CASSAGDQNTGELFF
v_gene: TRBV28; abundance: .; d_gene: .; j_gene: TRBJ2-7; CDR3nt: TGTGCCAGCTGCAGCTCCTACGAGCAGTACTTC; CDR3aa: CASCSSYEQYF
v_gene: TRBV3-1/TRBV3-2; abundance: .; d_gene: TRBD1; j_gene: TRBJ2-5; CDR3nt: TGTGCCAGCAGCCCCAGGACAGGTCAAGAGACCCAGTACTTC; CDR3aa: CASSPRTGQETQYF
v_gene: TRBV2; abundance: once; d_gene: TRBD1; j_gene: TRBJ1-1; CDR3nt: TGTGCCAGCGTAAAGGACAGGGCGAGTGAAGCTTTCTTT; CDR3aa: CASVKDRASEAFF
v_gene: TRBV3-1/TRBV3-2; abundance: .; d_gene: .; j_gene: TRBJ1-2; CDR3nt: TGTGCCAGCAGCCAAGCGAGTCGTGGCTACACCTTC; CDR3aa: CASSQASRGYTF
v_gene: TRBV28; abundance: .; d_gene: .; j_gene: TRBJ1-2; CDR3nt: TGTGCCAGCAGTCCCCTGGGAGGGGCGAGTGGCTACACCTTC; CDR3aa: CASSPLGGASGYTF
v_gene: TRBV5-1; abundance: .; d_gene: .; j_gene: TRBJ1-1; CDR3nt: TGCGCCAGCAGCTTGGTGGAGGGGCAAGCTTTCTTT; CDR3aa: CASSLVEGQAFF
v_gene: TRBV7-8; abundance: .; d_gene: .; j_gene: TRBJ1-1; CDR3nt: TGTGCCAGCAGCTTTGAAGGGGTCATGGGTGAAGCTTTCTTT; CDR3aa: CASSFEGVMGEAFF
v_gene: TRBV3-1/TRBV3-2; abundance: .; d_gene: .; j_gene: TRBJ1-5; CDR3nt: TGTGCCCGCTATGGACACAATCAGCCCCAGCATTTT; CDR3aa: CARYGHNQPQHF
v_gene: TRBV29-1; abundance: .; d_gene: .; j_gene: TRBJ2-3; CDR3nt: TGCAGCGTTGCCACTACCCCCACAGATACGCAGTATTTT; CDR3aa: CSVATTPTDTQYF
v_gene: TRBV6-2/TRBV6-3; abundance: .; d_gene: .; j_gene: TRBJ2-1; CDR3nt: TGTGCCAGCAGCCAGACCCCGGAGGAGCAGTTCTTC; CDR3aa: CASSQTPEEQFF
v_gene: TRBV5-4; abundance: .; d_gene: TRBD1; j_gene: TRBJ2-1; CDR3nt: TGTGCCAGCACCTCACACCGGGACAGGCAAAAGAATGAGCAGTTCTTC; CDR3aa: CASTSHRDRQKNEQFF
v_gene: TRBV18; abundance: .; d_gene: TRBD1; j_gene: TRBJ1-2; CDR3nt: TGTGCCAGCTCACCATTACTGACAGGGGCTAACTATGGCTACACCTTC; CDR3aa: CASSPLLTGANYGYTF
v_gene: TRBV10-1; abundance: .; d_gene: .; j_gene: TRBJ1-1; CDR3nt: TGCGCCAGCAGTGGAACAGCTTACACTGAAGCTTTCTTT; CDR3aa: CASSGTAYTEAFF
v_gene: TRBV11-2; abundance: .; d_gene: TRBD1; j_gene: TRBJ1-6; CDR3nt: TGTGCCAGCAGCCTAAATGGACAGGGGGTTAATTCACCCCTCCACTTT; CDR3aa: CASSLNGQGVNSPLHF
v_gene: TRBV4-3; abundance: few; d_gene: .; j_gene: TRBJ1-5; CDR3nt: TGCGCCAGCAGCCAAGATTTTCCCGGGAATAGCAATCAGCCCCAGCATTTT; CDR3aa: CASSQDFPGNSNQPQHF
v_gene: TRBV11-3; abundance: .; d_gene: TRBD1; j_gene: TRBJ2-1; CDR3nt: TGTGCCAGCAGCCCCACAGGGGTCTACCGCTACAATGAGCAGTTCTTC; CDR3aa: CASSPTGVYRYNEQFF
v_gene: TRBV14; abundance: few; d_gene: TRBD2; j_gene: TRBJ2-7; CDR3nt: TGTGCCAGCAGCCGCCTAGGACTAGCGGATGTCTACGAGCAGTACTTC; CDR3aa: CASSRLGLADVYEQYF
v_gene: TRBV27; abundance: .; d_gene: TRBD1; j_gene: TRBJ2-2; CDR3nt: TGTGCCAGCACGACACAGGGGGCCGGGAACACCGGGGAGCTGTTTTTT; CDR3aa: CASTTQGAGNTGELFF
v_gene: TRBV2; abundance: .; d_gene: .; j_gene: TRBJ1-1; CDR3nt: TGTGCCAGCAGGGGGAGCCCCGGGTCTGAAGCTTTCTTT; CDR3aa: CASRGSPGSEAFF
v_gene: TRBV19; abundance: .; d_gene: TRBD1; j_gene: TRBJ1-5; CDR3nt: TGTGCCAGTAGTATTGGGGACAGGGGGCAGCCCCAGCATTTT; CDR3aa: CASSIGDRGQPQHF
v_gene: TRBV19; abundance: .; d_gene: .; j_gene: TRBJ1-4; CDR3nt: TGTGCCAGTAGTATTGGCAGGGGAAGGGAAAAACTGTTTTTT; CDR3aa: CASSIGRGREKLFF
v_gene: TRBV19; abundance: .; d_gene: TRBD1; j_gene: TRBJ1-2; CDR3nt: TGTGCCAGTAGTCTTTCCGCAGGGGGAGGCTACACCTTC; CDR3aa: CASSLSAGGGYTF
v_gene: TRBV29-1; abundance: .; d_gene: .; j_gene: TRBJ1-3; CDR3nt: TGCAGCGTTGAGGTACAGGGACCTCCTGGAAACACCATATATTTT; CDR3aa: CSVEVQGPPGNTIYF
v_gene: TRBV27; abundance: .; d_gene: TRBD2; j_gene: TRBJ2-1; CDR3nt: TGTGCCAGCACCTTCCTAGCGGGAGGGCCCTCGTACAATGAGCAGTTCTTC; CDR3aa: CASTFLAGGPSYNEQFF
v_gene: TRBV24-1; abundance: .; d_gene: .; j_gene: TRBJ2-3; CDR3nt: TGTGCCACCAGTGATCCGGGAGTTGGAACAGATACGCAGTATTTT; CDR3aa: CATSDPGVGTDTQYF
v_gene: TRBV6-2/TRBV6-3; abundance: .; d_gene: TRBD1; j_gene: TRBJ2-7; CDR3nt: TGTGCCAGCAGTCCAAGGGGCCAGGGGGCCTCCTACGAGCAGTACTTC; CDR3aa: CASSPRGQGASYEQYF
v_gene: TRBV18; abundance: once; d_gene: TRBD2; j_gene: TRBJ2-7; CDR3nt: TGTGCCAGCTCACCACCGGGACTAGCGGGACCTCACGAGCAGTACTTC; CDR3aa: CASSPPGLAGPHEQYF
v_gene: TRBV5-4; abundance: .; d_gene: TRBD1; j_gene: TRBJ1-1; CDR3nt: TGTGCCAGCAGAAGGGACAGGCCTAACACTGAAGCTTTCTTT; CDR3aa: CASRRDRPNTEAFF
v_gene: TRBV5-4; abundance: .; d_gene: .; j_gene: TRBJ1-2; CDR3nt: TGTGCCAGCAGCTTAGATACAGGTTCCGGCTACACCTTC; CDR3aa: CASSLDTGSGYTF
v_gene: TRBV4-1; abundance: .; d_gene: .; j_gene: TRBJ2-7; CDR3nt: TGCGCCAGCAGCCAAGATTATTCTGTCTATTCCTACGAGCAGTACTTC; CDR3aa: CASSQDYSVYSYEQYF
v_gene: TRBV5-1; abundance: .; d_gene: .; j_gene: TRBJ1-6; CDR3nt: TGCGCCAGCAGCAACCTGGGACACACCGATTCACCCCTCCACTTT; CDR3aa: CASSNLGHTDSPLHF
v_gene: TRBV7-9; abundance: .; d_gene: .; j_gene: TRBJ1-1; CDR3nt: TGTGCCACCGCGGAGGGAGTCACTGAAGCTTTCTTT; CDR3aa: CATAEGVTEAFF
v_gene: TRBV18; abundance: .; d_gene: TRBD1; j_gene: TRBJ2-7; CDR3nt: TGTGCCAGCTCTCGGACAGGGCGGAACGAGCAGTACTTC; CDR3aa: CASSRTGRNEQYF
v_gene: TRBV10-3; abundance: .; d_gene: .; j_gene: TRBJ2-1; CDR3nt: TGTGCCATCAGTGACCGGGAAGCCTACAATGAGCAGTTCTTC; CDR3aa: CAISDREAYNEQFF
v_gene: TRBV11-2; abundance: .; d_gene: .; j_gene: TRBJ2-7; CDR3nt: TGTGCCAGCAGCTTAGCGGGTCCCTCCTACGAGCAGTACTTC; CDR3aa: CASSLAGPSYEQYF
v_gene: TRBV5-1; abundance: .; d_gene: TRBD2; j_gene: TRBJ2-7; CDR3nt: TGCGCCAGCAGCTTGGCCCCGGGGTTAGCGGGGGCTGACGAGCAGTACTTC; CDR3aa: CASSLAPGLAGADEQYF
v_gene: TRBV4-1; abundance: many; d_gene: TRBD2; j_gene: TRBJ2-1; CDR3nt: TGCGCCAGCAGCCAAGATCTGGGTAGCGGGAGCCCCAAGGGGCAGTTCTTC; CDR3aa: CASSQDLGSGSPKGQFF
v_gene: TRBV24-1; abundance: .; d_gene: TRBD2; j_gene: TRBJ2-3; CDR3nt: TGTGCCACCAGTGAACGGGGGGGGAGGACAGATACGCAGTATTTT; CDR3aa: CATSERGGRTDTQYF
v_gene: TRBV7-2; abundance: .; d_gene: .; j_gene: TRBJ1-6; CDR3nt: TGTGCCAGCAGCTCACAGGGACGGGGCTATAATTCACCCCTCCACTTT; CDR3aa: CASSSQGRGYNSPLHF
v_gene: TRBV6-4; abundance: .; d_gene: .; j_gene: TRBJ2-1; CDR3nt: TGTGCCAGCAGTGACTCTGCGGGATCCTACAATGAGCAGTTCTTC; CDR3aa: CASSDSAGSYNEQFF
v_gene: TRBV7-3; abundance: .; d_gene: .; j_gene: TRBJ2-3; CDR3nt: TGTGCCAGCAGCCCCGGGGTAGATACGCAGTATTTT; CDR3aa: CASSPGVDTQYF
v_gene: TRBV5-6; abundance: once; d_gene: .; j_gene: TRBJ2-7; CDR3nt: TGTGCCAGCAGCTTTGCGGGAATGGAGGAGCAGTACTTC; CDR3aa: CASSFAGMEEQYF
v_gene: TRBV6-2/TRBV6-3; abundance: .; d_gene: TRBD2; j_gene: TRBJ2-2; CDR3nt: TGTGCCAGCAGTTACCTCGGACTAGCGGGGGGCACCGGGGAGCTGTTTTTT; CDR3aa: CASSYLGLAGGTGELFF
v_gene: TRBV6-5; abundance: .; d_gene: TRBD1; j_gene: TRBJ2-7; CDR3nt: TGTGCCAGCAGTCACGAACAGGGGTACGAGCAGTACTTC; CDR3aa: CASSHEQGYEQYF
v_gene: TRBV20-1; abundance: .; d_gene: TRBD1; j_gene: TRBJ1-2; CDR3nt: TGCAGTGCTAGTAGACAGGGGGCTACCCCCACTTATGGCTACACCTTC; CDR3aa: CSASRQGATPTYGYTF
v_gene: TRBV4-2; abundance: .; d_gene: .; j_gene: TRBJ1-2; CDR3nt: TGTGCCAGCAGCCAAGAAAACCAGGGTTCTGGCTACACCTTC; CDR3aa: CASSQENQGSGYTF
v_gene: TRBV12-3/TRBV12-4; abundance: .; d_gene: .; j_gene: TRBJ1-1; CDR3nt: TGTGCCAGCAGTTTTTCCCGGAACACTGAAGCTTTCTTT; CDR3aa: CASSFSRNTEAFF
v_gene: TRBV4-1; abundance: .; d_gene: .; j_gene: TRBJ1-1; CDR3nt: TGCGCCAGCAGCCAAGATTGGTACAGGAGGAACACTGAAGCTTTCTTT; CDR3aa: CASSQDWYRRNTEAFF
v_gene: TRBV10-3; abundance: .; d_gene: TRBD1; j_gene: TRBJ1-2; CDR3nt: TGTGCCATCAGTTTGACAGGGGAGGGCGGCTACACCTTC; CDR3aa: CAISLTGEGGYTF
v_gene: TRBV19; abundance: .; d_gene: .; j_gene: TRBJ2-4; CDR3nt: TGTGCCAGTAGTGAGGTCGGGGCCAAAAACATTCAGTACTTC; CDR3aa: CASSEVGAKNIQYF
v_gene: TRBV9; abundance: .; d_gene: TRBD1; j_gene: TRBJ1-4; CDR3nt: TGTGCCAGCAGCTCCCGGACAGGGGGCGGTGAAAAACTGTTTTTT; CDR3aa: CASSSRTGGGEKLFF
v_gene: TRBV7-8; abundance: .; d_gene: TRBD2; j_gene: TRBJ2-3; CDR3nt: TGTGCCAGCAGCTCTTTACGGAGGCTACCTAGCGGGAGAACAGATACGCAGTATTTT; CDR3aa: CASSSLRRLPSGRTDTQYF
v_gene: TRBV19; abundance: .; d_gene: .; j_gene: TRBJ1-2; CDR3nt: TGTGCCAGTACCCTAAGCCCCGGGACTACACATATCTATGGCTACACCTTC; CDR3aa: CASTLSPGTTHIYGYTF
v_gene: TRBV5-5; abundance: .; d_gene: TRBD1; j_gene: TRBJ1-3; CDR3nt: TGTGCCAGCAGCTTGGCCAACAGGGGCTCTGGAAACACCATATATTTT; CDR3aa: CASSLANRGSGNTIYF